This T cell receptor (beta chain) was obtained from a study of blood T cell repertoires in COVID-19. The wider study: Sites across the United States, Italy and Spain contributed samples from acute and convalescent COVID-19. PBMCs, B-cell-depleted T cells, or T cells provided the cDNA or gDNA that made up the material.

Trimming shortened V by 5 bases and J by 0 bases, and 14 bases separated the two germline ends. This CDR3 comprises 16 residues. The germline V gene encodes CDR1 MDHEN and CDR2 SYDVKM. Authors' processing steps: The assay estimated nucleated cells by amplifying reference gene primers. Measured with immunoSEQ multiplex PCR; TCRdb has only the in-frame clones, and not every one. Clonal size and the V and J genes are those of that table, whereas D and trimming came from the DNA. Here the sample spans about 47,000 clones, around four fifths being singletons. The sequence came from a human donor with acute or convalescent COVID-19. The donor label of this sample is uncertain. Specimen: peripheral blood. The V and J genes are TRBV28 and TRBJ2-1; possible D gene TRBD2, 6 bases. CDR3 DNA sequence: TGTGCCAGCAGTGGTTCAAGCGGGCGCTCCTACAATGAGCAGTTCTTC. Encoded protein: CASSGSSGRSYNEQFF.